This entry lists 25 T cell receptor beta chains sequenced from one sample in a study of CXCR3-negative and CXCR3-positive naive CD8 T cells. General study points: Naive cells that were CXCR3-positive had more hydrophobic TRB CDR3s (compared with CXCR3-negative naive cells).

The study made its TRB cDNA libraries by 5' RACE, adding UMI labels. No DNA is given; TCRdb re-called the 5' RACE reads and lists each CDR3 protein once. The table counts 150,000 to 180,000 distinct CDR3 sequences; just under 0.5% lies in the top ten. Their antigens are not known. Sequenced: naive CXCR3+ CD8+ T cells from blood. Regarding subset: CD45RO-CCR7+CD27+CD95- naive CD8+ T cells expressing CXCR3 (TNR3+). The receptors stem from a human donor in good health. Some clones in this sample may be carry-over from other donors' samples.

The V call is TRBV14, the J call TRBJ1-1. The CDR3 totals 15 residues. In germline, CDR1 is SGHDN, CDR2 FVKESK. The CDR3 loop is CASSQSNIMNTEAFF.

The CDR3 reads CASSLEVNPNEQFF. J is TRBJ2-1 and V is TRBV5-6. This CDR3 is 14 amino acids long. Germline loops: CDR1 SGHDT, CDR2 YYEEEE. The whole variable domain, filled in from reference TRBV5-6 and TRBJ2-1, reads DAGVTQSPTHLIKTRGQQVTLRCSPKSGHDTVSWYQQALGQGPQFIFQYYEEEERQRGNFPDRFSGHQFPNYSSELNVNALLLGDSALYLCASSLEVNPNEQFFGPGTRLTVL.

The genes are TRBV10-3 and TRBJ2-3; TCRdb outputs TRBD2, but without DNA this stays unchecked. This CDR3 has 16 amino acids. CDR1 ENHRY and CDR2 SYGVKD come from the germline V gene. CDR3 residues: CAIRASGSGSTDTQYF.

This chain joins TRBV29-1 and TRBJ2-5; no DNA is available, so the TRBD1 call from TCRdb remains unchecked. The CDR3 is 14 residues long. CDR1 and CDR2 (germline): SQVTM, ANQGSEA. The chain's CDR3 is CSVGGTGGLETQYF. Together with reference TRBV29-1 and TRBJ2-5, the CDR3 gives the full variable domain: SAVISQKPSRDICQRGTSLTIQCQVDSQVTMMFWYRQQPGQSLTLIATANQGSEATYESGFVIDKFPISRPNLTFSTLTVSNMSPEDSSIYLCSVGGTGGLETQYFGPGTRLLVL.

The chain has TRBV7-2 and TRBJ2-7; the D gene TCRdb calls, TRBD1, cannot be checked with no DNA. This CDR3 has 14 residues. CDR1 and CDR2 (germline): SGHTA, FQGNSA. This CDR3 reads CASSFGTGEYEQYF.

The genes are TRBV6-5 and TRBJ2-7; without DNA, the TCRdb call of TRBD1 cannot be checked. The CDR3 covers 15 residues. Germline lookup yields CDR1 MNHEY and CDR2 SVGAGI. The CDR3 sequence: CASSYSDRGIYEQYF.

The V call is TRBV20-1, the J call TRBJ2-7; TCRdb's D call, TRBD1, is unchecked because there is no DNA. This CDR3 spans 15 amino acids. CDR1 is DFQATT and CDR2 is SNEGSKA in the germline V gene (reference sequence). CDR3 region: CSARDPGTYSYEQYF.

The CDR3 region is CASSLVADTFADTQYF. V gene TRBV5-1 combines with J gene TRBJ2-3. The CDR3 is 16 amino acids. CDR1 and CDR2 from the germline V gene are SGHRS and YFSETQ.

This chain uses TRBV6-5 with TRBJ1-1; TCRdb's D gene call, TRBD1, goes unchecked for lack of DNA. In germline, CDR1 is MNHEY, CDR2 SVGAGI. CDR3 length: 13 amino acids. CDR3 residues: CASNIRDDTEAFF.

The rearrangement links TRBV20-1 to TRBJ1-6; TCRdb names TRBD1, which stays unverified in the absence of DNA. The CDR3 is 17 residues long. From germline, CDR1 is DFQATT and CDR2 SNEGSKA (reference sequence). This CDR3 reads CSARVAGESTYNSPLHF.

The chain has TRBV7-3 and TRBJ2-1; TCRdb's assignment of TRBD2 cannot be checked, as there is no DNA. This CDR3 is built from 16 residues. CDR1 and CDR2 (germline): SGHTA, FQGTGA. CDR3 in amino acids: CASSLTLAGGRDEQFF. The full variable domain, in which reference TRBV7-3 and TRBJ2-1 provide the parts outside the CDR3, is GAGVSQTPSNKVTEKGKYVELRCDPISGHTALYWYRQSLGQGPEFLIYFQGTGAADDSGLPNDRFFAVRPEGSVSTLKIQRTERGDSAVYLCASSLTLAGGRDEQFFGPGTRLTVL.

The CDR3 loop is CASSVDTGTSYEQYF. The gene calls are TRBV9 and TRBJ2-7; the D call of TRBD2 rests on TCRdb alone, since no DNA is present to check it. This CDR3 has 15 amino acids. The germline V gene has CDR1 SGDLS and CDR2 YYNGEE. The full variable domain, in which reference TRBV9 and TRBJ2-7 provide the parts outside the CDR3, is DSGVTQTPKHLITATGQRVTLRCSPRSGDLSVYWYQQSLDQGLQFLIQYYNGEERAKGNILERFSAQQFPDLHSELNLSSLELGDSALYFCASSVDTGTSYEQYFGPGTRLTVT.

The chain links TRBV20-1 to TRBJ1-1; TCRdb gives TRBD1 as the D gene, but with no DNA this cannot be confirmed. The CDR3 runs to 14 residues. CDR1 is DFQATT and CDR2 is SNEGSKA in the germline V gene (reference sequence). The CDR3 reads CSPRSGELLTEAFF.

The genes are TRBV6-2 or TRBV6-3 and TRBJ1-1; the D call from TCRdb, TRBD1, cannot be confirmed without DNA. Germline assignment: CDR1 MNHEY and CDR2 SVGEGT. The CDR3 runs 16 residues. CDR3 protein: CASSYAGITRNTEAFF.

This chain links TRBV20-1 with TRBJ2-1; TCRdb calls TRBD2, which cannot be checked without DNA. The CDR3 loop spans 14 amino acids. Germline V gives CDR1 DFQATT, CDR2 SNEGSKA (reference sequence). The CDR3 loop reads CSTSGTSAYNEQFF.

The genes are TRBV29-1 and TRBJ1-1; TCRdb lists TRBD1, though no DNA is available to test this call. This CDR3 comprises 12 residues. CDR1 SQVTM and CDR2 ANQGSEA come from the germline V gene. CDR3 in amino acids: CSVGQLNTEAFF.

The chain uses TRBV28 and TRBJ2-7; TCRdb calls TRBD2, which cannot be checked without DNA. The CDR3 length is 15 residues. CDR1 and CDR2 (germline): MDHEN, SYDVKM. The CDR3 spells CASSFMAGPSYEQYF.

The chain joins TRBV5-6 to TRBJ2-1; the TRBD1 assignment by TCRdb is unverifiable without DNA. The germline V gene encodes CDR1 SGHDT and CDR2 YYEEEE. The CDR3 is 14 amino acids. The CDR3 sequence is CASSPSGQGNEQFF.

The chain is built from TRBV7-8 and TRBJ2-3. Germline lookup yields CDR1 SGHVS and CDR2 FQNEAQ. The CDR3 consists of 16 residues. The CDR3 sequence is CASSLRTSSYTDTQYF.

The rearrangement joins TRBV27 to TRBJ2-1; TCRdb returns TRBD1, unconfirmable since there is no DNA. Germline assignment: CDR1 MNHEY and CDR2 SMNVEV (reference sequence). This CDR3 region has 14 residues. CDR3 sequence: CASMGHLSYNEQFF.

The CDR3 here is CASSQDESSQGWNSPLHF. V and J are TRBV4-1 and TRBJ1-6; as DNA is missing, the TRBD1 call by TCRdb cannot be tested. The CDR3 covers 18 residues. Germline assignment: CDR1 MGHRA and CDR2 YSYEKL.

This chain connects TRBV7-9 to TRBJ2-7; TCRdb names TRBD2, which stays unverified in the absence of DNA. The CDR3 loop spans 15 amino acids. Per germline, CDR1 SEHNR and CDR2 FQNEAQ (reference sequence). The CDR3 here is CASSSGAPLRNEQYF.

The CDR3 protein is CAWTQGGGTEAFF. The chain couples TRBV30 to TRBJ1-1; TCRdb calls TRBD1, which cannot be checked without DNA. CDR1 is GTSNPN and CDR2 is SVGIG in the germline V gene (reference sequence). The CDR3 spans 13 residues.

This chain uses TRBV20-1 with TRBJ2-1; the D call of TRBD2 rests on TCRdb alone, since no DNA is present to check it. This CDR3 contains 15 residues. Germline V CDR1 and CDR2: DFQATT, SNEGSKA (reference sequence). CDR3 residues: CSARGLTSSVGEQFF.

Here the CDR3 reads CASSLLAGNTDTQYF. This chain links TRBV12-3 or TRBV12-4 with TRBJ2-3; TCRdb reports TRBD2, a call that lacks DNA to check it against. The CDR3 contains 15 residues.